This entry is about one TCR beta chain. Its cognate antigen is unknown. Trimming stripped 7 bases from V and 1 base from J, with 10 bases between. CDR3 length equals 13 residues. Germline CDR1 reads SNHLY; CDR2 reads FYNNEI. Sequencing was performed with immunoSEQ multiplex PCR; in TCRdb, only in-frame clones are kept and a portion is missing. This table holds over a million clones, 75% to 85% found once. Into CD45RA+ naive and CD45RA-negative memory subsets, the CD4+ cells were split. This sample is drawn from a study of shared clonotypes between healthy human individuals. The study, taken as a whole, reports: Donors were few, which limited the genetic and exposure-history diversity represented.

The sequence was obtained from a man in his late teens or twenties in good health. Some clones in this sample may be carry-over from other donors' samples. The rearrangement joins TRBV2 to TRBJ1-1; possibly TRBD1 for D (6 bases). The sample comprised memory CD4+ T cells from PBMCs. Subset indicated: CD45RA-negative fraction. Here the CDR3 DNA reads TGTGCCAGCATAAGGACAGCGAACACTGAAGCTTTCTTT. Encoded protein: CASIRTANTEAFF.